This T cell receptor beta chain comes out of a study of CD8 T cells in Susac syndrome. This CDR3 is built from 12 residues. The V end lost 7 bases, the J end lost 7 bases, and 10 bases lay between the germline ends. Reverse transcription of roughly 0.45 to 1 ug RNA was performed with random hexamers. From the immunoSEQ multiplex PCR reads, TCRdb called clonotypes with MiXCR, one entry per CDR3 protein. The sample records about 76,000 distinct CDR3 sequences, 90% to 95% being singletons. This rearrangement joins TRBV12-3 or TRBV12-4 to TRBJ2-2; tentative D call: TRBD2 (5 bases). The receptor was derived from a human donor with multiple sclerosis. Material: CD8+ T cells from PBMCs. The CDR3 DNA reads as TGTGCCAGCACCGAGGGAGTCGGGGAGCTGTTTTTT. Encoded protein: CASTEGVGELFF.